A single sample gave rise to the 30 T cell receptor beta chains below, sequenced in a study of cytomegalovirus exposure and HLA in healthy donors. PCR primers comprised 60 Vbeta and 13 Jbeta primers. Measured with immunoSEQ multiplex PCR; TCRdb has only the in-frame clones, and not every one. The listing contains roughly 30,000 clones. Material: PBMCs. Receptors originate from a female donor in good health and CMV-seronegative.

This chain joins TRBV13 and TRBJ1-1; perhaps TRBD1 as D (5 bases). The CDR3 covers 15 residues. V lost 5 bases to trimming and J lost 4 bases, with 17 bases between them. Germline V gives CDR1 PRHDT, CDR2 FYEKMQ (reference sequence). CDR3 loop: CASSRPGGLSTEAFF. The CDR3 DNA follows: TGTGCCAGCAGCCGGCCGGGGGGATTGAGCACTGAAGCTTTCTTT.

To note about this clone: Other DNA sequences in the same sample also yield this CDR3. This sequence joins TRBV5-1 and TRBJ2-3, with D possibly being TRBD2 (6 bases). Per germline, CDR1 SGHRS and CDR2 YFSETQ. This CDR3 region has 14 residues. V gave up 4 bases and J gave up 0 bases, with 9 bases separating them. CDR3 nucleotide sequence: TGCGCCAGCAGCCCGGGGACTAGCACAGATACGCAGTATTTT. Its protein product is CASSPGTSTDTQYF.

The rearrangement joins TRBV5-5 to TRBJ1-1; D is possibly TRBD1 (5 bases). The CDR3 is 16 amino acids. V was shortened by 0 bases and J by 1 base, with 13 bases between the two germline ends. Germline values: CDR1 SGHKS, CDR2 YYEKEE (reference sequence). CDR3 sequence: CASSLVSAGTNTEAFF. The CDR3 DNA follows: TGTGCCAGCAGCTTGGTATCTGCGGGGACGAACACTGAAGCTTTCTTT.

The chain uses TRBV5-6 and TRBJ1-1; tentatively, D is TRBD1 (5 bases). The CDR3 is made up of 14 amino acids. The germline V gene has CDR1 SGHDT and CDR2 YYEEEE. Trimming pared 5 bases from V and 2 bases from J, leaving 13 bases between. CDR3 sequence (DNA): TGTGCCAGCAGATCGTCGGGGGGAAACACTGAAGCTTTCTTT. Encoded protein: CASRSSGGNTEAFF.

The genes are TRBV7-9 and TRBJ1-1; no clear D gene. Germline CDR1 is SEHNR and CDR2 is FQNEAQ (reference sequence). The CDR3 totals 12 residues. Trimming took off 5 bases at V and 1 base at J, with 5 bases between the two ends. The CDR3 here is CASSRGNTEAFF. CDR3 bases: TGTGCCAGCAGCCGGGGGAACACTGAAGCTTTCTTT. Using reference TRBV7-9 and TRBJ1-1 for the parts outside the CDR3, the full variable domain is DTGVSQNPRHKITKRGQNVTFRCDPISEHNRLYWYRQTLGQGPEFLTYFQNEAQLEKSRLLSDRFSAERPKGSFSTLEIQRTEQGDSAMYLCASSRGNTEAFFGQGTRLTVV.

This sequence joins TRBV14 and TRBJ2-7, with D perhaps TRBD1 (6 bases). Trimming removed 4 bases from V and 9 bases from J, with 19 bases in between. The CDR3 spans 14 residues. Germline V lookup: CDR1 SGHDN, CDR2 FVKESK. CDR3 sequence: CASSRTVGPGRQYF. For the CDR3, the DNA is TGTGCCAGCAGCCGGACAGTTGGTCCCGGCCGGCAGTACTTC.

This chain joins TRBV7-8 and TRBJ2-7; 8 bases map to TRBD1. Germline loops: CDR1 SGHVS, CDR2 FQNEAQ. This CDR3 is built from 16 residues. After removal of 7 bases from V and 5 bases from J, the junction contained 16 bases not matched to a gene. The CDR3 here is CASNQGGGQGYHEQYF. The CDR3, as DNA: TGTGCCAGCAACCAAGGAGGTGGACAGGGCTACCACGAGCAGTACTTC.

The chain couples TRBV19 to TRBJ1-1, with D unclear. V shed 3 bases and J shed 6 bases, with 5 bases lying between them. Germline lookup yields CDR1 LNHDA and CDR2 SQIVND (reference sequence). The CDR3 runs to 11 residues. The CDR3 coding sequence is TGTGCCAGTAGTATTAGCGCTGAAGCTTTCTTT. Its protein product is CASSISAEAFF.

The gene calls are TRBV19 and TRBJ2-2; 9 positions agree with TRBD1. The CDR3 is 15 amino acids. J gave up 10 bases and V 4 bases, and 10 bases lay outside the gene matches. The germline gives CDR1 LNHDA, CDR2 SQIVND (reference sequence). CDR3 coding DNA: TGTGCCAGTAGTACATGGGGACAGGGAGACGCGGAGCTGTTTTTT. Protein product: CASSTWGQGDAELFF. The entire variable domain, with the rest obtained from reference TRBV19 and TRBJ2-2, is as follows: DGGITQSPKYLFRKEGQNVTLSCEQNLNHDAMYWYRQDPGQGLRLIYYSQIVNDFQKGDIAEGYSVSREKKESFPLTVTSAQKNPTAFYLCASSTWGQGDAELFFGEGSRLTVL.

This CDR3 is CASSLSLDRGLLGDEQFF. The CDR3 nucleotides read TGTGCCAGCAGCCTAAGCCTGGACAGGGGGCTACTAGGAGATGAGCAGTTCTTC. The chain carries TRBV9 and TRBJ2-1; TRBD1 matches at 11 bases. The V segment lost 4 bases and the J segment 8 bases; nucleotides outside the gene matches: 17. The CDR3 covers 18 residues. Germline V gene sequence: CDR1 SGDLS, CDR2 YYNGEE.

V and J are TRBV7-2 and TRBJ2-7; possibly TRBD2 for D (6 bases). The CDR3 is 15 amino acids. Germline lookup yields CDR1 SGHTA and CDR2 FQGNSA. Trimming cost V 5 bases and J 0 bases, with 14 bases left between them. The CDR3 sequence: CASSQAGTDSYEQYF. In DNA, the CDR3 is TGTGCCAGCAGCCAGGCCGGGACTGACTCCTACGAGCAGTACTTC.

By frequency, this clone is medium-sized. The rearrangement links TRBV6-1 to TRBJ1-2; tentative D call: TRBD1 (6 bases). From germline, CDR1 is MNHNS and CDR2 SASEGT. The ends were cut back, 1 base at V and 4 bases at J, with 13 bases in the middle. This CDR3 has 15 residues. The CDR3, as DNA: TGTGCCAGCAGTGAAGGGGGGCCACAGCGCTATGGCTACACCTTC. Protein: CASSEGGPQRYGYTF.

The genes are TRBV2 and TRBJ1-4; 7 positions match TRBD1. J was trimmed by 8 bases and V by 4 bases; bases with no gene match: 7. The CDR3 loop spans 14 amino acids. Germline lookup yields CDR1 SNHLY and CDR2 FYNNEI. The CDR3 DNA reads TGTGCCAGCAGTGCGTACAGGGGTATAGAAAAACTGTTTTTT. Its protein product is CASSAYRGIEKLFF.

The V gene is TRBV6-5, the J gene TRBJ2-7, with TRBD1 identical over 9 bases. The CDR3 contains 14 residues. Germline values: CDR1 MNHEY, CDR2 SVGAGI. With V trimmed by 4 bases and J by 6 bases, 7 bases remained unmatched. The CDR3 loop is CASSWDRAVGEQYF. CDR3 bases: TGTGCCAGCAGTTGGGACAGGGCGGTCGGCGAGCAGTACTTC.

The chain is built from TRBV6-6 and TRBJ2-5, with D perhaps TRBD2 (5 bases). Trimming left V 3 bases short and J 5 bases short, with 10 bases between. Germline V gene sequence: CDR1 MNHNY, CDR2 SVGAGI (reference sequence). The CDR3 loop spans 13 amino acids. The CDR3 DNA is TGTGCCAGCAGTTATGGCAGAGGGGAGACCCAGTACTTC. It yields the protein CASSYGRGETQYF.

This chain connects TRBV6-5 to TRBJ2-1, with TRBD2 matching over 11 bases. The CDR3 runs 16 residues. V was clipped by 4 bases and J by 3 bases; unmatched bases: 5. Germline CDR1 MNHEY, CDR2 SVGAGI. The CDR3 sequence: CASSSSGGRYYNEQFF. The CDR3 DNA follows: TGTGCCAGCAGTTCTAGCGGGGGGCGGTACTACAATGAGCAGTTCTTC.

The chain links TRBV15 to TRBJ2-4; possibly TRBD2 for D (5 bases). Trimming removed 5 bases at V and 0 bases at J, with 8 bases between. The V gene's germline CDR1 is LNHNV and CDR2 YYDKDF (reference sequence). This CDR3 has 14 amino acids. The CDR3 DNA reads as TGTGCCACCAGCGATGGAGGAGCCAAAAACATTCAGTACTTC. The encoded protein is CATSDGGAKNIQYF.

The V gene is TRBV29-1, the J gene TRBJ1-1; 7 bases line up with TRBD1. Germline V gives CDR1 SQVTM, CDR2 ANQGSEA. With V trimmed by 4 bases and J by 0 bases, 2 bases remained unmatched. The CDR3 consists of 13 residues. This chain's CDR3 is CSVAGQMNTEAFF. CDR3 coding DNA: TGCAGCGTTGCGGGACAGATGAACACTGAAGCTTTCTTT.

This chain links TRBV11-3 with TRBJ2-7; D possibly corresponds to TRBD1 (6 bases). Germline loops: CDR1 SGHNT, CDR2 YENEEA. The length of the CDR3 is 14 residues. Trimming cost V 5 bases and J 5 bases, with 16 bases left between them. CDR3 sequence: CASSHGTQGNEQYF. The CDR3 region has the DNA TGTGCCAGCAGCCACGGGACACAGGGCAACGAGCAGTACTTC.

The CDR3 nucleotides are TGTGCCAGCAGCGTAGATGGACAGGTGGCGGAGACCCAGTACTTC. As protein: CASSVDGQVAETQYF. The chain couples TRBV9 to TRBJ2-5; 7 nucleotides align to TRBD1. The CDR3 sequence is 15 residues long. The V gene end was trimmed by 0 bases and the J gene end by 5 bases; junction bases not matched to a gene: 7. CDR1 and CDR2 (germline): SGDLS, YYNGEE.

The CDR3 reads CASSPSGGHLYEQYF. The CDR3 DNA reads TGCGCCAGCAGCCCTAGCGGGGGACACCTTTACGAGCAGTACTTC. This rearrangement joins TRBV5-1 to TRBJ2-7; 10 bases are shared with TRBD2. The CDR3 totals 15 residues. CDR1 SGHRS and CDR2 YFSETQ come from the germline V gene. Trimming at V came to 4 bases and at J to 4 bases, leaving 8 bases not matched to a gene.

The chain has TRBV6-5 and TRBJ2-7; 13 bases are a match to TRBD2. The V and J ends lost 6 bases and 6 bases, in that order; junction bases with no gene match: 8. Germline CDR1 is MNHEY and CDR2 is SVGAGI. The CDR3 length is 15 residues. The DNA for the CDR3 is TGTGCCAGCAGACGCACTAGCGGGGGGGCCCGCGAGCAGTACTTC. This translates into CASRRTSGGAREQYF.

The chain has TRBV5-6 and TRBJ2-1; 7 bases are a match to TRBD2. Losses at the gene ends were 3 bases for V and 6 bases for J; bases not matched to a gene: 6. The CDR3 length is 14 residues. CDR1 and CDR2 from the germline V gene are SGHDT and YYEEEE. DNA for the CDR3: TGTGCCAGCAGCTCCCCGGGGGGTAGCAATGAGCAGTTCTTC. Translated: CASSSPGGSNEQFF.

J is TRBJ1-1 and V is TRBV2, with TRBD1 as a possible D gene (6 bases). The length of the CDR3 is 13 residues. Per germline, CDR1 SNHLY and CDR2 FYNNEI. V was cut by 6 bases and J by 4 bases, with 12 bases left in between. Written as DNA, the CDR3 is TGTGCCAGCAGCGTTGGGACACCCACTGAAGCTTTCTTT. It encodes CASSVGTPTEAFF.

J is TRBJ2-7 and V is TRBV6-6, with D maybe TRBD1 (6 bases). Trimming pared 5 bases from V and 2 bases from J, leaving 13 bases between. CDR3 length: 14 residues. Germline V gene data show CDR1 as MNHNY and CDR2 as SVGAGI (reference sequence). In nucleotides, the CDR3 is TGTGCCAGCAGTGGGACAAGGGACACCTACGAGCAGTACTTC. This gives the protein CASSGTRDTYEQYF.

CDR3 nucleotide sequence: TGTGCCACCAGCAGAGATAGATCCCTCCGAGGCTATGGCTACACCTTC. It specifies CATSRDRSLRGYGYTF. The V call is TRBV15, the J call TRBJ1-2; D call uncertain. The germline V gene encodes CDR1 LNHNV and CDR2 YYDKDF (reference sequence). V lost 0 bases and J lost 4, with 15 bases in between. The CDR3 length is 16 residues.

V usage is TRBV30 and J usage is TRBJ1-2; a weak D match, TRBD1 (6 bases). CDR3 size: 13 residues. Germline V gene data show CDR1 as GTSNPN and CDR2 as SVGIG (reference sequence). V was shortened by 4 bases and J by 4 bases, with 13 bases between the two germline ends. In nucleotides, the CDR3 is TGTGCCTGGATGCGAGACAGGCCCTATGGCTACACCTTC. Amino acids: CAWMRDRPYGYTF.

By frequency, this clone registers medium-sized. This chain joins TRBV2 and TRBJ2-3, with 12 bases lining up with TRBD2. The germline gives CDR1 SNHLY, CDR2 FYNNEI. The CDR3 has 15 residues. Losses at the gene ends were 5 bases for V and 5 bases for J; bases not matched to a gene: 5. As DNA, the CDR3 is TGTGCCAGCAGTCCCCTAGCGGGGGGGGTAGATACGCAGTATTTT. This translates into CASSPLAGGVDTQYF.

This chain joins TRBV7-9 and TRBJ1-2; maybe TRBD1 (5 bases). The CDR3 loop spans 13 amino acids. The germline V gene has CDR1 SEHNR and CDR2 FQNEAQ (reference sequence). V shed 5 bases and J shed 4 bases, with 11 bases lying between them. The CDR3 spells CASSPPGGYGYTF. In DNA, the CDR3 is TGTGCCAGCAGCCCCCCGGGGGGCTATGGCTACACCTTC.

The V and J genes are TRBV4-1 and TRBJ1-4; possible D gene TRBD1, 5 bases. There are 14 residues in the CDR3. The V and J ends lost 4 bases and 6 bases respectively, with 12 bases between them. CDR1 MGHRA and CDR2 YSYEKL come from the germline V gene. CDR3 in amino acids: CASSRGRGDEKLFF. CDR3 bases: TGCGCCAGCAGCCGGGGACGGGGGGATGAAAAACTGTTTTTT.